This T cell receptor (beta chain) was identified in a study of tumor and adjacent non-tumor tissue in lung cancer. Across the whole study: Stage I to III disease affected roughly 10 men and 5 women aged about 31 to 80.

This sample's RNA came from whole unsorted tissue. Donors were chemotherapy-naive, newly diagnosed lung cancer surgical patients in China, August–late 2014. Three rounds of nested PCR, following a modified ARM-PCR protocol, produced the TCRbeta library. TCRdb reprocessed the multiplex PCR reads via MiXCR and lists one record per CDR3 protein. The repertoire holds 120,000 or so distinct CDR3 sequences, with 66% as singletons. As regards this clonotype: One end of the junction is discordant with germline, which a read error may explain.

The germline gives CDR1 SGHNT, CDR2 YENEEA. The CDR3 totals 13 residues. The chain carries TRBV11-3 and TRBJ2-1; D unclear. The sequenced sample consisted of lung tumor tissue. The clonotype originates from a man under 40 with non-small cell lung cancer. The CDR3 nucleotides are TGTGCCTGCAGTCCCACACCTGACAATGAGCAGTTCTTC. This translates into CACSPTPDNEQFF.